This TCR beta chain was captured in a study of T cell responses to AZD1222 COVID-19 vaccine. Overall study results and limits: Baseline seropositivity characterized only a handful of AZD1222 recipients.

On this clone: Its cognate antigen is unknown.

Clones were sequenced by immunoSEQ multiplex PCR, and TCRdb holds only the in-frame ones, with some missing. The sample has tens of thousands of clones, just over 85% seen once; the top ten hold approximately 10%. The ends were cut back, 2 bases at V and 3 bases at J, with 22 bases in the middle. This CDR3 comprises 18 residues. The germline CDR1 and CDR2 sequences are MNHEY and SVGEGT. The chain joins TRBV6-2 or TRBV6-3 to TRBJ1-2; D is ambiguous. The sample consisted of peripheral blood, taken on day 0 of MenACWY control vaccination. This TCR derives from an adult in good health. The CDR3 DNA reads TGTGCCAGCAGTTACGGTGGTTTTCTCTATAACCTCTACTATGGCTACACCTTC. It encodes CASSYGGFLYNLYYGYTF.